Presented here are 28 T cell receptor beta chains from one specimen sequenced in a study of blood T cell repertoires in COVID-19. Profiled with immunoSEQ multiplex PCR; TCRdb holds only in-frame clones, not every one. The data hold over 200,000 clones, with around 84% observed a single time. Source material: peripheral blood. The receptor set was obtained from a man aged 35 to 55 who had recovered from COVID-19.

The chain employs TRBV7-8 and TRBJ2-4, with D tentatively TRBD2 (6 bases). Germline CDR1 is SGHVS and CDR2 is FQNEAQ. The CDR3 length is 14 residues. V lost 0 bases, J lost 8 bases, and 11 bases lay in between. The CDR3 bases are TGTGCCAGCAGCTTAGCCGGGTGGGGGGACATTCAGTACTTC. It encodes CASSLAGWGDIQYF.

The chain employs TRBV7-9 and TRBJ2-3, with 7 bases lining up with TRBD2. The CDR3 has 16 amino acids. In germline, CDR1 is SEHNR, CDR2 FQNEAQ (reference sequence). V lost 1 base and J lost 2; bases outside the gene matches: 6. CDR3: CASSLGTRDYTDTQYF. In nucleotides, the CDR3 is TGTGCCAGCAGCTTAGGTACTCGGGACTACACAGATACGCAGTATTTT. Combining the CDR3 with reference TRBV7-9 and TRBJ2-3 gives the whole variable domain DTGVSQNPRHKITKRGQNVTFRCDPISEHNRLYWYRQTLGQGPEFLTYFQNEAQLEKSRLLSDRFSAERPKGSFSTLEIQRTEQGDSAMYLCASSLGTRDYTDTQYFGPGTRLTVL.

The rearrangement uses TRBV6-6 and TRBJ1-3; D is uncertain. Deletions cut 5 bases from V and 2 bases from J, with 7 bases between. Germline CDR1 is MNHNY and CDR2 is SVGAGI (reference sequence). The CDR3 length is 13 residues. The chain's CDR3 is CASSVIAGNTIYF. The CDR3 DNA follows: TGTGCCAGCAGTGTCATTGCTGGAAACACCATATATTTT.

Only one count was recorded for this clone. This chain uses TRBV7-9 with TRBJ1-6; D gene uncertain. The CDR3 is 15 amino acids. Trimming left V 2 bases short and J 9 bases short, with 14 bases between. Germline V gives CDR1 SEHNR, CDR2 FQNEAQ (reference sequence). CDR3 bases: TGTGCCAGCAGCTTAACCCGGGATGGGGTTTCACCCCTCCACTTT. This sequence encodes CASSLTRDGVSPLHF.

This chain joins TRBV30 and TRBJ1-2; D is uncertain. Germline CDR1 and CDR2: GTSNPN and SVGIG (reference sequence). Between the trimmed V and J ends, which lost 2 bases and 0 bases, there was a span of 7 bases. This CDR3 region has 13 residues. The CDR3 DNA sequence: TGTGCCTGGAGTACCGGGGCTAACTATGGCTACACCTTC. Its translation is CAWSTGANYGYTF.

The table lists this clone with a count of one. The chain carries TRBV29-1 and TRBJ1-1; D gene unclear. This CDR3 is built from 13 residues. CDR1 and CDR2 (germline): SQVTM, ANQGSEA. V gave up 1 base and J gave up 1 base, with 7 bases separating them. CDR3 nucleotide sequence: TGCAGCGTTGAAGTGTCGCGGAACACTGAAGCTTTCTTT. It translates to CSVEVSRNTEAFF.

The V call is TRBV7-9, the J call TRBJ2-1, with TRBD2 matching over 7 bases. J was trimmed by 10 bases and V by 5 bases; bases with no gene match: 11. The germline V gene encodes CDR1 SEHNR and CDR2 FQNEAQ (reference sequence). The CDR3 is 14 residues long. The CDR3 spells CASSPLTSALEQFF. The CDR3 DNA reads TGTGCCAGCAGCCCCCTTACTAGCGCATTGGAGCAGTTCTTC.

This sequence joins TRBV6-2 or TRBV6-3 and TRBJ2-1; TRBD2 might be the D (5 bases). From germline, CDR1 is MNHEY and CDR2 SVGEGT. CDR3 length equals 12 residues. Trimming took off 6 bases at V and 11 bases at J, with 14 bases between the two ends. For the CDR3, the DNA is TGTGCCAGCAGCCCCGGGGTAGAGAAGCAGTTCTTC. Protein sequence: CASSPGVEKQFF.

This chain joins TRBV11-2 and TRBJ1-2; 7 nucleotides align to TRBD1. Germline V CDR1 and CDR2: SGHAT, FQNNGV. CDR3 length: 15 residues. V shed 5 bases and J 0 bases; nucleotides not matched to a gene: 6. This CDR3 is CASSGRTGANYGYTF. The DNA for the CDR3 is TGTGCCAGCAGCGGTCGGACAGGAGCTAACTATGGCTACACCTTC.

The chain recombines TRBV19 with TRBJ1-1; maybe TRBD1 (5 bases). The V gene lost 3 bases and the J gene lost 4 bases, with 12 bases spanning the gap. Germline V gene lookup returns CDR1 LNHDA and CDR2 SQIVND (reference sequence). The length of the CDR3 is 14 residues. For the CDR3, the DNA is TGTGCCAGTAGTATCAGGCCAGGGCGCACTGAAGCTTTCTTT. Translation: CASSIRPGRTEAFF.

For this clone: The same CDR3 arises from other DNA sequences in this sample as well. This sequence joins TRBV11-2 and TRBJ1-2, with 9 bases fitting TRBD1. The CDR3 has 14 amino acids. Germline-derived CDR1 and CDR2 are SGHAT and FQNNGV. Trimming removed 5 bases from V and 2 bases from J; junction bases left unmatched: 3. CDR3 in amino acids: CASSLGTGNYGYTF. DNA for the CDR3: TGTGCCAGCAGCCTCGGGACAGGGAACTATGGCTACACCTTC.

The chain has TRBV6-6 and TRBJ1-3; D remains unclear. Trimming removed 6 bases from V and 0 bases from J, with 15 bases in between. The CDR3 has 16 residues. The germline V gene encodes CDR1 MNHNY and CDR2 SVGAGI (reference sequence). The CDR3 bases are TGTGCCAGCAGGGTGCGTCTTCTAAACTCTGGAAACACCATATATTTT. Protein: CASRVRLLNSGNTIYF.

The V call is TRBV2, the J call TRBJ1-2; 7 positions agree with TRBD1. Germline trimming cut 8 bases from V and 3 bases from J; bases unmatched to any gene: 12. CDR1 SNHLY and CDR2 FYNNEI come from the germline V gene. The CDR3 is 15 residues long. This CDR3 is CASARQGGAYYGYTF. The CDR3 DNA reads as TGTGCCAGCGCTCGCCAGGGGGGCGCGTACTATGGCTACACCTTC.

The rearrangement links TRBV5-6 to TRBJ2-7; D is possibly TRBD1 (5 bases). The germline V and J ends were trimmed by 4 bases and 5 bases, with 16 bases remaining between them. CDR1 and CDR2 from the germline V gene are SGHDT and YYEEEE. CDR3 size: 14 residues. As DNA, the CDR3 is TGTGCCAGCAGCCGAACCCAGGGATTCAACGAGCAGTACTTC. It is translated as CASSRTQGFNEQYF. The whole variable domain, filled in from reference TRBV5-6 and TRBJ2-7, reads DAGVTQSPTHLIKTRGQQVTLRCSPKSGHDTVSWYQQALGQGPQFIFQYYEEEERQRGNFPDRFSGHQFPNYSSELNVNALLLGDSALYLCASSRTQGFNEQYFGPGTRLTVT.

The rearrangement links TRBV19 to TRBJ2-7; 8 nucleotides line up with TRBD1. The V and J ends lost 6 bases and 2 bases, in that order; junction bases with no gene match: 9. The CDR3 spans 15 residues. Looked up from germline, CDR1 is LNHDA and CDR2 is SQIVND (reference sequence). The CDR3 loop is CASSRGPTGAYEQYF. In DNA form, the CDR3 reads TGTGCCAGTAGCAGGGGCCCGACAGGGGCCTACGAGCAGTACTTC.

This chain uses TRBV7-9 with TRBJ1-1, with D uncertain. The CDR3 runs 15 residues. From germline, CDR1 is SEHNR and CDR2 FQNEAQ (reference sequence). V dropped 5 bases and J dropped 0 bases, with 13 bases sitting between them. The CDR3 here is CASSPTGLMNTEAFF. The CDR3, as DNA: TGTGCCAGCAGCCCCACTGGGCTCATGAACACTGAAGCTTTCTTT. Complete variable domain (other parts from reference TRBV7-9 and TRBJ1-1): DTGVSQNPRHKITKRGQNVTFRCDPISEHNRLYWYRQTLGQGPEFLTYFQNEAQLEKSRLLSDRFSAERPKGSFSTLEIQRTEQGDSAMYLCASSPTGLMNTEAFFGQGTRLTVV.

The V call is TRBV19, the J call TRBJ2-1, with D perhaps TRBD1 (5 bases). Trimming cost V 1 base and J 7 bases, with 14 bases left between them. This CDR3 has 15 amino acids. Germline CDR1 LNHDA, CDR2 SQIVND (reference sequence). As DNA, the CDR3 is TGTGCCAGTAGTATAGGGCAGGGTGTTTGGAATGAGCAGTTCTTC. Its translation is CASSIGQGVWNEQFF.

The rearrangement links TRBV7-2 to TRBJ1-1; the D gene is possibly TRBD1 (5 bases). V lost 1 base, J lost 1 base, and 13 bases lay in between. CDR1 is SGHTA and CDR2 is FQGNSA in the germline V gene. The CDR3 is 16 residues long. The CDR3 DNA is TGTGCCAGCAGCTTAGGTGGCGGCGGGGCGAACACTGAAGCTTTCTTT. Its protein product is CASSLGGGGANTEAFF.

The chain links TRBV19 to TRBJ2-3, with D perhaps matching TRBD1 (6 bases). The V and J ends lost 5 bases and 6 bases respectively, with 15 bases between them. Germline CDR1 and CDR2: LNHDA and SQIVND (reference sequence). This CDR3 spans 14 amino acids. For the CDR3, the DNA is TGTGCCAGTAGTGTCAACAGGGCCCCGGATACGCAGTATTTT. It yields the protein CASSVNRAPDTQYF. Full variable domain (remainder filled in from reference TRBV19 and TRBJ2-3): DGGITQSPKYLFRKEGQNVTLSCEQNLNHDAMYWYRQDPGQGLRLIYYSQIVNDFQKGDIAEGYSVSREKKESFPLTVTSAQKNPTAFYLCASSVNRAPDTQYFGPGTRLTVL.

The rearrangement joins TRBV30 to TRBJ2-7; possible D gene TRBD1, 6 bases. Trimming stripped 3 bases from V and 6 bases from J, with 21 bases between. In germline, CDR1 is GTSNPN, CDR2 SVGIG (reference sequence). The CDR3 covers 15 residues. CDR3 nucleotides: TGTGCCTGGAGGAGCCGCCAGATTGGACAGTCCGAGCAGTACTTC. This sequence encodes CAWRSRQIGQSEQYF.

The gene calls are TRBV2 and TRBJ2-5; the D gene is possibly TRBD1 (5 bases). V lost 7 bases and J 10 bases, leaving 13 bases between the germline ends. The CDR3 spans 11 residues. Per the germline V gene, CDR1 is SNHLY and CDR2 is FYNNEI. CDR3 nucleotides: TGTGCCAGCACCCTCGAAGGGGTCCAGTACTTC. This sequence encodes CASTLEGVQYF.

This clone was detected only once. The chain employs TRBV18 and TRBJ2-6; 7 bases fit TRBD1. CDR1 is KGHSH and CDR2 is LQKENI in the germline V gene. The V and J ends lost 6 bases and 0 bases, in that order; junction bases with no gene match: 11. The CDR3 covers 18 residues. In DNA, the CDR3 is TGTGCCAGCTCTTCAAATGCAGGGGACAGCTCTGGGGCCAACGTCCTGACTTTC. Translation: CASSSNAGDSSGANVLTF.

Only a few counts were recorded for this clone. This chain links TRBV4-1 with TRBJ2-2; 11 bases are a match to TRBD1. Germline V CDR1 and CDR2: MGHRA, YSYEKL. There are 16 residues in the CDR3. Trimming removed 2 bases from V and 5 bases from J; junction bases left unmatched: 4. The CDR3 coding sequence is TGCGCCAGCAGCCAACCGGACAGGGGGCGTACCGGGGAGCTGTTTTTT. Protein product: CASSQPDRGRTGELFF.

The chain is built from TRBV10-3 and TRBJ1-2; D possibly corresponds to TRBD1 (6 bases). This CDR3 spans 17 amino acids. Germline CDR1 reads ENHRY; CDR2 reads SYGVKD. V lost 5 bases and J lost 0, with 19 bases in between. The CDR3 bases are TGTGCCATCAGTTTTCAGGGGTTTGCGGAATCTAACTATGGCTACACCTTC. Protein: CAISFQGFAESNYGYTF.

The chain links TRBV4-1 to TRBJ2-3; 12 positions agree with TRBD2. Per the germline V gene, CDR1 is MGHRA and CDR2 is YSYEKL. The V gene end was trimmed by 2 bases and the J gene end by 0 bases; junction bases not matched to a gene: 3. The CDR3 totals 17 residues. The CDR3 protein is CASSQLLAGGSTDTQYF. The CDR3 DNA is TGCGCCAGCAGCCAACTCCTAGCGGGGGGGAGCACAGATACGCAGTATTTT.

The chain couples TRBV3-1 (or the pseudogene TRBV3-2) to TRBJ1-6; tentative D call: TRBD1 (6 bases). CDR1 and CDR2 (germline): LGHDT, YNNKEL (reference sequence). CDR3 length: 15 amino acids. The V gene lost 0 bases and the J gene lost 8 bases, with 11 bases spanning the gap. CDR3 DNA sequence: TGTGCCAGCAGCCAAGATACAGGGTCTGATTCACCCCTCCACTTT. Encoded protein: CASSQDTGSDSPLHF.

V usage is TRBV4-3 and J usage is TRBJ2-1, with 7 bases lining up with TRBD2. Looked up from germline, CDR1 is LGHNA and CDR2 is YSLEER. With V trimmed by 0 bases and J by 3 bases, 8 bases remained unmatched. The CDR3 runs 17 residues. CDR3 DNA sequence: TGCGCCAGCAGCCAAGATCCGGCGGGAGTGGTCTACAATGAGCAGTTCTTC. This encodes CASSQDPAGVVYNEQFF.

CDR3 coding DNA: TGTGCCACCAGCAGGGGGCCGGGCACTGAAGCTTTCTTT. Encoded protein: CATSRGPGTEAFF. The chain couples TRBV15 to TRBJ1-1, with a possible D match to TRBD1 (5 bases). Germline V gene sequence: CDR1 LNHNV, CDR2 YYDKDF (reference sequence). V gave up 3 bases and J gave up 4 bases, with 9 bases separating them. This CDR3 comprises 13 residues.